This TCR beta chain was identified in a study of long-term antiretroviral therapy in people with HIV. General study points: Clones that expanded before ART (that is, prior to treatment) dominated the repertoire at all time points.

In this sample, this clone turned up a few times. Its matching antigen is unknown. V shed 4 bases and J shed 4 bases, with 14 bases lying between them. The CDR3 extends over 14 amino acids. CDR1 and CDR2 (germline): SGHRS, YFSETQ. They ran version v3.0 of the immunoSEQ assay at survey level. Sequencing was performed with immunoSEQ multiplex PCR; in TCRdb, only in-frame clones are kept and a portion is missing. The sample comprises tens of thousands of clones, about 80% of which are singletons, and around 6% rests with the top ten. The receptor's source is a man younger than 40 with HIV. The source was unsorted PBMCs, collected 0.7 years before starting antiretroviral therapy. This chain connects TRBV5-1 to TRBJ2-5; D is possibly TRBD2 (6 bases). In nucleotides, the CDR3 is TGCGCCAGCAGCCCGGGACTTCTAAGAGAGACCCAGTACTTC. Its translation: CASSPGLLRETQYF.